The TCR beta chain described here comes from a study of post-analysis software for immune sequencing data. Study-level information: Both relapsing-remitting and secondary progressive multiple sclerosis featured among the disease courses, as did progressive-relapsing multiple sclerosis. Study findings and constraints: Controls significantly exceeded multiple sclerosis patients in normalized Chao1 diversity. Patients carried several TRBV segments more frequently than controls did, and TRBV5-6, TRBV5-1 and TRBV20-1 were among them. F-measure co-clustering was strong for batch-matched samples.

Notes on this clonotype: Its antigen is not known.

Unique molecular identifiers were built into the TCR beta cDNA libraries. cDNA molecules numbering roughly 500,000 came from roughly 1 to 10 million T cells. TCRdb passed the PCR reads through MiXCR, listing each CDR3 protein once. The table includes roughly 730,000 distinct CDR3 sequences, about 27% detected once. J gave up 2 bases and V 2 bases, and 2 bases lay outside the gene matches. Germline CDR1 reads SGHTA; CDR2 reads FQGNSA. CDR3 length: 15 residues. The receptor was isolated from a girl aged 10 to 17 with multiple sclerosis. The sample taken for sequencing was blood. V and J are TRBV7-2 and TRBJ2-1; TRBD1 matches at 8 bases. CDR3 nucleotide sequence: TGTGCCAGCAGCTTACTACAGGGGGCCTACAATGAGCAGTTCTTC. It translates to CASSLLQGAYNEQFF.